This T cell receptor beta chain was found in a study of Ad26.COV2.S vaccination and SARS-CoV-2 variants. For the study at large: Once or twice, 56 days apart, Ad26.COV2.S was delivered intramuscularly.

Study outcomes and limitations: From the TCR breadth and depth analyses, total T cell responses may have been underestimated. The placebo group had lower spike-specific TCR breadth than the vaccine recipients did.

Specified treatment: roughly 18 received Ad26.COV2.S at low or high dose, single or two shots; roughly five received placebo; per-sample allocation not given. The samples date from day 63 after the first vaccine or placebo injection. As for this clone: What it recognizes is unknown.

Sequenced by immunoSEQ multiplex PCR; TCRdb stores in-frame clones only, minus some. The data hold some 480,000 clones, with around 90% observed a single time. The source material was peripheral blood, sampled in a trial of Ad26.COV2.S vaccine versus placebo. This clonotype was sampled from a person between 18 and 65 years old who received the Ad26.COV2.S COVID-19 vaccine or a placebo.

The CDR3 spells CASSPAGGRSNQPQHF. Here the CDR3 DNA reads TGTGCCAGCAGCCCGGCAGGGGGCAGGAGCAATCAGCCCCAGCATTTT. This chain joins TRBV6-2 or TRBV6-3 and TRBJ1-5, with TRBD1 matching over 8 bases. From germline, CDR1 is MNHEY and CDR2 SVGEGT. The V and J ends lost 6 bases and 1 base, in that order; junction bases with no gene match: 8. CDR3 length equals 16 residues.